The clone carrying this T cell receptor (beta chain) showed up just once. Losses at the gene ends were 3 bases for V and 6 bases for J; bases not matched to a gene: 5. Per germline, CDR1 SNHLY and CDR2 FYNNEI. The CDR3 totals 14 residues. Random hexamers were used to reverse transcribe an amount of roughly 0.5 to 1 ug RNA. A multiplex approach, immunoSEQ multiplex PCR, amplified TCR beta CDR3 across 54 Vbeta and 13 Jbeta. TCRdb reanalysed the immunoSEQ multiplex PCR reads using MiXCR and keeps one entry per CDR3 protein. The sample has 100,000 to 150,000 distinct CDR3 sequences, 90% to 95% seen once. From blood CD8+ and CD4+ T cells, the TCR beta chain was sequenced. It was negative isolation that provided the CD8+ and CD4+ T cells, whereas TEMRA cells were enriched by FACS. The data derive from a study of CD8 T cells in Susac syndrome.

The TCR comes from a human donor in good health. The chain combines TRBV2 with TRBJ2-7, with TRBD2 identical over 10 bases. The sample comprised CD4+ T cells from PBMCs. CDR3 DNA sequence: TGTGCCAGCAGTGAGATAGCGGGAGGAGGCGAGCAGTACTTC. Its translation: CASSEIAGGGEQYF.